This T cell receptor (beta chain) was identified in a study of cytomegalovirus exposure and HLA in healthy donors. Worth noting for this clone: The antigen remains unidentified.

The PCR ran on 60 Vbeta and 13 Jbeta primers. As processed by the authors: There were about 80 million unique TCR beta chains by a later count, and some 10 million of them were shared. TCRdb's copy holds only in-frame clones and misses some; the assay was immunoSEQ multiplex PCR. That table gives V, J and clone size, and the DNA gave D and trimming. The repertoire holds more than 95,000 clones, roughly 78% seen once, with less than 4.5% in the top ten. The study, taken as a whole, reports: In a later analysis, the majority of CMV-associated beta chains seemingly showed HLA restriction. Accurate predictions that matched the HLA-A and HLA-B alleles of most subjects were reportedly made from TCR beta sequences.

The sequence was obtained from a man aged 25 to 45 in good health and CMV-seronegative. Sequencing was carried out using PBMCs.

CDR3 residues: CASSQVGGGYNQPQHF. The CDR3 region has the DNA TGCGCCAGCAGCCAAGTAGGAGGGGGCTACAATCAGCCCCAGCATTTT. V is TRBV4-1 and J is TRBJ1-5; TRBD1 agrees at 7 bases. The CDR3 sequence is 16 residues long. Germline V gives CDR1 MGHRA, CDR2 YSYEKL. Trimming took 1 base from V and 3 from J; bases not matched to a gene: 6.